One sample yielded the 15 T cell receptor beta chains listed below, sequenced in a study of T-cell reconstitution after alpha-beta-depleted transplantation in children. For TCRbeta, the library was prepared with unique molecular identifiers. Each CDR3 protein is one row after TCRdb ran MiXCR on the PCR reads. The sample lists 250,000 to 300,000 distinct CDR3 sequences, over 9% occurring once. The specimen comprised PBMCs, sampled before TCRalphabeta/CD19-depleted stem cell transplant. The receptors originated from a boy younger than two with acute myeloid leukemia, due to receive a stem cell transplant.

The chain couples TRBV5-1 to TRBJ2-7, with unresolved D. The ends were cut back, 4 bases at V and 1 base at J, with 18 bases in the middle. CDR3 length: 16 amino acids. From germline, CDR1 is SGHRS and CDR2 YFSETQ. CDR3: CASSIGWLIGSYEQYF. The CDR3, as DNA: TGCGCCAGCAGCATTGGTTGGTTGATCGGGTCCTACGAGCAGTACTTC.

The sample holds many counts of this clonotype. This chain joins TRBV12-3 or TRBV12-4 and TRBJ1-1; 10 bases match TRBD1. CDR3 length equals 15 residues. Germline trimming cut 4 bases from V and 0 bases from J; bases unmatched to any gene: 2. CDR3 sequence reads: CASSWDRGMNTEAFF. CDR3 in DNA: TGTGCCAGCAGTTGGGACAGGGGTATGAACACTGAAGCTTTCTTT.

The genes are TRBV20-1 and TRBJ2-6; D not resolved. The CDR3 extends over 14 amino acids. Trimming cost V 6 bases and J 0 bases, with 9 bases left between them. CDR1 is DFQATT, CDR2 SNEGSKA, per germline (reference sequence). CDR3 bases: TGCAGTGCGTTCATCAGCTCTGGGGCCAACGTCCTGACTTTC. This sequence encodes CSAFISSGANVLTF.

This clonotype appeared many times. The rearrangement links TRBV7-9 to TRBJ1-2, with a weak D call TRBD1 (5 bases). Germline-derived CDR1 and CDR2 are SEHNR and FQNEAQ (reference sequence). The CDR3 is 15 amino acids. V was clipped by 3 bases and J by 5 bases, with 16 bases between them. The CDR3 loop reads CASSLGGQGPYGYTF. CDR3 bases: TGTGCCAGCAGCTTGGGAGGGCAGGGCCCTTATGGCTACACCTTC.

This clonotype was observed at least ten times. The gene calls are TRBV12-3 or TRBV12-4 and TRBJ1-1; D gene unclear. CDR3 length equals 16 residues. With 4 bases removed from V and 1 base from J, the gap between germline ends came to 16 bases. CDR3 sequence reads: CASSSPYVTANTEAFF. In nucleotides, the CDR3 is TGTGCCAGCAGTTCTCCCTATGTTACAGCGAACACTGAAGCTTTCTTT.

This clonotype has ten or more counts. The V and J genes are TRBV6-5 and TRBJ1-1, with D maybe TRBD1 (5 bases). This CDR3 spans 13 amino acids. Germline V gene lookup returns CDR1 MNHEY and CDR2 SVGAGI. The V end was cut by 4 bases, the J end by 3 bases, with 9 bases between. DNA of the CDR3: TGTGCCAGCAGTTCTCAGGGATACACTGAAGCTTTCTTT. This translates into CASSSQGYTEAFF.

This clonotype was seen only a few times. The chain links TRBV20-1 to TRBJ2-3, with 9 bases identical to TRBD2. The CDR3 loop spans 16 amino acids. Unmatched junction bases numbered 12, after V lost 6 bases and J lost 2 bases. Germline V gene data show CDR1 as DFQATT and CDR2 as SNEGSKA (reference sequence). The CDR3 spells CSASPRTSVFTDTQYF. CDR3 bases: TGCAGTGCCTCCCCCAGGACTAGCGTCTTCACAGATACGCAGTATTTT.

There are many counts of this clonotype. CDR3 coding DNA: TGTGCCAGCAGCTTAGGTACGACAGGCTACACCTTC. It is translated as CASSLGTTGYTF. J is TRBJ1-2 and V is TRBV13; D gene ambiguous. The CDR3 consists of 12 residues. CDR1 and CDR2 from the germline V gene are PRHDT and FYEKMQ (reference sequence). The germline V and J ends were trimmed by 0 bases and 8 bases, with 7 bases remaining between them.

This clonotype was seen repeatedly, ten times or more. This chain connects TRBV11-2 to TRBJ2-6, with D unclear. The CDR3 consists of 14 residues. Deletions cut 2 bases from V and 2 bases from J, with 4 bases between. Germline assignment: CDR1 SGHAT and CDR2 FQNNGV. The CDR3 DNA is TGTGCCAGCAGCTTACCAACTGGGGCCAACGTCCTGACTTTC. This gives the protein CASSLPTGANVLTF.

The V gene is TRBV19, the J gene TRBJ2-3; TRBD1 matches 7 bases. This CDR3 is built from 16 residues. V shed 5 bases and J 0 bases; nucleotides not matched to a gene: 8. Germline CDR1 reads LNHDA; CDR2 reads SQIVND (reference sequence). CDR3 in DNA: TGTGCCAGTAGTCATGACAGGGCCCCTAGCACAGATACGCAGTATTTT. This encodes CASSHDRAPSTDTQYF. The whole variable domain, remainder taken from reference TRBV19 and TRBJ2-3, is DGGITQSPKYLFRKEGQNVTLSCEQNLNHDAMYWYRQDPGQGLRLIYYSQIVNDFQKGDIAEGYSVSREKKESFPLTVTSAQKNPTAFYLCASSHDRAPSTDTQYFGPGTRLTVL.

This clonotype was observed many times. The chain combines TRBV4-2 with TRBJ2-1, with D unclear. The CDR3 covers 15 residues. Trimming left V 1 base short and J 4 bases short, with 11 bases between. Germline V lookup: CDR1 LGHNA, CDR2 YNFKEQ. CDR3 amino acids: CASSQAELDYNEQFF. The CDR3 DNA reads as TGTGCCAGCAGCCAAGCCGAATTAGATTACAATGAGCAGTTCTTC.

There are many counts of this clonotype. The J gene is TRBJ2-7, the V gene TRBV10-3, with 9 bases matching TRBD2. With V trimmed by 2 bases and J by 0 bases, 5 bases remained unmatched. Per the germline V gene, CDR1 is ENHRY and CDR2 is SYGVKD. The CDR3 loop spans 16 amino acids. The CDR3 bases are TGTGCCATCAGTGAGGGCCGACTAGCGGACTCCTACGAGCAGTACTTC. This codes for CAISEGRLADSYEQYF.

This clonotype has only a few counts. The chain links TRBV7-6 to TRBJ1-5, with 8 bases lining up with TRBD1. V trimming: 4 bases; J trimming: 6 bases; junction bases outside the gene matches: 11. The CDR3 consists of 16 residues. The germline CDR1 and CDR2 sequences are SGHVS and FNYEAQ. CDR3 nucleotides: TGTGCCAGCAGCTCGACTCCAGGGGGCGAGGTTCAGCCCCAGCATTTT. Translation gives CASSSTPGGEVQPQHF. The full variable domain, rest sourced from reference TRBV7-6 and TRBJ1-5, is GAGVSQSPRYKVTKRGQDVALRCDPISGHVSLYWYRQALGQGPEFLTYFNYEAQQDKSGLPNDRFSAERPEGSISTLTIQRTEQRDSAMYRCASSSTPGGEVQPQHFGDGTRLSIL.

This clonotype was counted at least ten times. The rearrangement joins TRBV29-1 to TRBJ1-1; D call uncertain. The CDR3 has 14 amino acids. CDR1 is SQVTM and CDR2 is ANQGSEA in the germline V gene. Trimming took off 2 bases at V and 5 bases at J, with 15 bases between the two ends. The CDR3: CSVELRQAKTEAFF. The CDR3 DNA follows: TGCAGCGTTGAACTACGCCAGGCCAAGACTGAAGCTTTCTTT.

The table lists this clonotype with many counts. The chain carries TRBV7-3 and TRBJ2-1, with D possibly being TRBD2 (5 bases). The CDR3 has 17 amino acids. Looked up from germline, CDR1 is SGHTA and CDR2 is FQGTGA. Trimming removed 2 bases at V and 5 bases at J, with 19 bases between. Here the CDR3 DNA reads TGTGCCAGCAGCTTATACGCCCGGGGAGTAGATCACAATGAGCAGTTCTTC. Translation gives CASSLYARGVDHNEQFF. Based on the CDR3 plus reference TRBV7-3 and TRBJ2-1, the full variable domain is GAGVSQTPSNKVTEKGKYVELRCDPISGHTALYWYRQSLGQGPEFLIYFQGTGAADDSGLPNDRFFAVRPEGSVSTLKIQRTERGDSAVYLCASSLYARGVDHNEQFFGPGTRLTVL.